This TCR beta chain was recorded in a study of cytotoxic CD8 clonotypes in ibrutinib-treated CLL. The germline V and J ends were trimmed by 8 bases and 5 bases, with 15 bases remaining between them. CDR1 MNHEY and CDR2 SVGAGI come from the germline V gene. The CDR3 sequence is 13 residues long. Profiling relied on immunoSEQ multiplex PCR, and the TCRdb table lists in-frame clones only, not all of them. The data contain a few hundred thousand clones, 67% of them singletons. Sequencing used PBMCs, obtained after 36 months of ibrutinib treatment. The V call is TRBV6-5, the J call TRBJ1-1; TRBD1 is a possible D gene (5 bases). The TCR sequence derives from a human donor with chronic lymphocytic leukemia. CDR3 loop: CASGHRDSTEAFF. Written as DNA, the CDR3 is TGTGCCAGCGGTCACCGGGACTCTACTGAAGCTTTCTTT.